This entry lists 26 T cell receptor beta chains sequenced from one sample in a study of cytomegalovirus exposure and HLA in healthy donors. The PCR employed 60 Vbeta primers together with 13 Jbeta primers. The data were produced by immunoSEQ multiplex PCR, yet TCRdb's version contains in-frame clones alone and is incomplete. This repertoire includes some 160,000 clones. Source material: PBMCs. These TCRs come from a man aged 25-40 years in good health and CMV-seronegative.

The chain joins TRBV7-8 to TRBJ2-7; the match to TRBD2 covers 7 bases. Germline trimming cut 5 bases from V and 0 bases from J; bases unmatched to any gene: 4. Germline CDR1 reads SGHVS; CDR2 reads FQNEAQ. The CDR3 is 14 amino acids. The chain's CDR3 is CASSQGLVSYEQYF. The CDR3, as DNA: TGTGCCAGCAGCCAAGGACTAGTCTCCTACGAGCAGTACTTC.

CDR3 amino acids: CASSVGLGQGAFF. The CDR3 nucleotides read TGCGCCAGCAGTGTAGGATTGGGACAGGGGGCTTTCTTT. This chain connects TRBV10-2 to TRBJ1-1; TRBD1 aligns across 10 bases. This CDR3 spans 13 amino acids. The ends lost 4 bases at V and 11 bases at J; junction bases unmatched: 7. Germline-derived CDR1 and CDR2 are WSHSY and SAAADI.

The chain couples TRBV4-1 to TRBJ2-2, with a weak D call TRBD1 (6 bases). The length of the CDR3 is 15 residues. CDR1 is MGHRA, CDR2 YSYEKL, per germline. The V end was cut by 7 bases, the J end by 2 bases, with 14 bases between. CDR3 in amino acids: CASTPVQGNTGELFF. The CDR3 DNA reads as TGCGCCAGCACGCCGGTACAGGGTAACACCGGGGAGCTGTTTTTT.

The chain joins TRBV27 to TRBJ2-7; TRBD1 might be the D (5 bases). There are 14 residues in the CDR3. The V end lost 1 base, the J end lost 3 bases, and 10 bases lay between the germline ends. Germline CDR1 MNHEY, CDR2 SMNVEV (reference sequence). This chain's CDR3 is CASSLWAGHYEQYF. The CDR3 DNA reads TGTGCCAGCAGTTTATGGGCAGGGCACTACGAGCAGTACTTC.

CDR3 in DNA: TGTGCCAGCAGTTACTTAACGGGGTCGGGGGCCAACGTCCTGACTTTC. Amino acid sequence: CASSYLTGSGANVLTF. The chain uses TRBV6-5 and TRBJ2-6; possible D gene TRBD2, 5 bases. The germline gives CDR1 MNHEY, CDR2 SVGAGI. The V gene lost 1 base and the J gene lost 4 bases, with 11 bases spanning the gap. The CDR3 covers 16 residues.

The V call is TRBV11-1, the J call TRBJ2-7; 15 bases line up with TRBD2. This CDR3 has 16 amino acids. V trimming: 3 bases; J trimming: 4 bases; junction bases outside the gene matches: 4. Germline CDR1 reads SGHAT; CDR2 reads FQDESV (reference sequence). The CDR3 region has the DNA TGTGCCAGCAGCTTCTCCGGACTAGCGGGAGGGTACGAGCAGTACTTC. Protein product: CASSFSGLAGGYEQYF.

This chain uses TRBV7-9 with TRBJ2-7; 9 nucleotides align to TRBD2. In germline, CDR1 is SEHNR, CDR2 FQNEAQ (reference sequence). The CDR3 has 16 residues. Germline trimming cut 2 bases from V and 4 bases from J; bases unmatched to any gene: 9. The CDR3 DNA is TGTGCCAGCAGCTTAAGCCTAGCGGGAAACTTTTACGAGCAGTACTTC. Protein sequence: CASSLSLAGNFYEQYF.

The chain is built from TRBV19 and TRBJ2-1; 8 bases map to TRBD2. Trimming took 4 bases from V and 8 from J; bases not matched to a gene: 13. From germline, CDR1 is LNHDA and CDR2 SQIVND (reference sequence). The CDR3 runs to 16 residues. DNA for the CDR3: TGTGCCAGTAGTACCCTACTAGCGGCCGTGAGCTATGAGCAGTTCTTC. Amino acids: CASSTLLAAVSYEQFF.

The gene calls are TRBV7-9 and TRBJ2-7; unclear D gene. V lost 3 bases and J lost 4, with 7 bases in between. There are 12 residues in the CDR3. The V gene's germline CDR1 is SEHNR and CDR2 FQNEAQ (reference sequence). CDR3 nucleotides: TGTGCCAGCAGCTTTTCGCGGTACGAGCAGTACTTC. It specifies CASSFSRYEQYF.

The CDR3 spells CASTQGGYSNQPQHF. For the CDR3, the DNA is TGTGCCAGCACCCAGGGGGGATATAGCAATCAGCCCCAGCATTTT. The chain recombines TRBV6-1 with TRBJ1-5; 7 nucleotides match TRBD1. The germline V gene has CDR1 MNHNS and CDR2 SASEGT. This CDR3 has 15 residues. The V segment lost 7 bases and the J segment 0 bases; nucleotides outside the gene matches: 6.

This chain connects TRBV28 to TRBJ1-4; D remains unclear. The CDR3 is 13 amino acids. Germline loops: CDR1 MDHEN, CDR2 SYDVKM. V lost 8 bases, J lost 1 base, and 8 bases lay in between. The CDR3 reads CASRRGTNEKLFF. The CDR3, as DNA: TGTGCCAGCCGTCGCGGAACTAATGAAAAACTGTTTTTT.

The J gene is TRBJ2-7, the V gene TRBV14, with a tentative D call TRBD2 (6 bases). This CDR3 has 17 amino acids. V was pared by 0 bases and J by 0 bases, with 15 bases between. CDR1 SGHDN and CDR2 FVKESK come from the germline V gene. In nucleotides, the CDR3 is TGTGCCAGCAGCCAAGATAATTTCTTCGGGAGCTCCTACGAGCAGTACTTC. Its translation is CASSQDNFFGSSYEQYF.

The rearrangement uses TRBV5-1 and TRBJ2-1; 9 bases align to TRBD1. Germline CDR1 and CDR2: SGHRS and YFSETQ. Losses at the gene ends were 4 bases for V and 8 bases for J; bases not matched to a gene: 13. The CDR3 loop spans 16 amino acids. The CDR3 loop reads CASSPSGTGSYDEQFF. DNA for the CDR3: TGCGCCAGCAGCCCTTCCGGGACAGGGAGTTACGATGAGCAGTTCTTC.

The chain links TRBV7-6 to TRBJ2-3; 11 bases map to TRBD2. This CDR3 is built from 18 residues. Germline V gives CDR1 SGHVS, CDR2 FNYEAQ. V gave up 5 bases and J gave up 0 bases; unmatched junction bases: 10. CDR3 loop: CASSPGTSGSLSTDTQYF. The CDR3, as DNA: TGTGCCAGCAGCCCCGGGACTAGCGGATCCCTTAGCACAGATACGCAGTATTTT.

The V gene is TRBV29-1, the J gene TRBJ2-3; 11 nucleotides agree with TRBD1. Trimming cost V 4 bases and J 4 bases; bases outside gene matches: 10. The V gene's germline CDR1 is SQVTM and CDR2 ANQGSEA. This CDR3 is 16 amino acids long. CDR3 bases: TGCAGCGTTGGGGCGAGAGGGACAGGGGGACCAGATACGCAGTATTTT. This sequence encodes CSVGARGTGGPDTQYF.

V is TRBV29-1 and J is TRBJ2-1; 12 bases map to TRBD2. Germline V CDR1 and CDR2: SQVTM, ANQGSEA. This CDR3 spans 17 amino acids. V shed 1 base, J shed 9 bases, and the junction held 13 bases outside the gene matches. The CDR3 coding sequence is TGCAGCGTTGAAGCCCTTAGACTAGCGGGAGTTGTGTCTGAGCAGTTCTTC. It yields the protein CSVEALRLAGVVSEQFF.

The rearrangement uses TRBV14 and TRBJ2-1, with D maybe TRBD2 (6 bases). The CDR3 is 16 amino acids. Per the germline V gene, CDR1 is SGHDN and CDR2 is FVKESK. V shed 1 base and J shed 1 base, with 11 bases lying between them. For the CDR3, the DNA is TGTGCCAGCAGCCAAGGGCTAGCGTTTTCCTACAATGAGCAGTTCTTC. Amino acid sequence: CASSQGLAFSYNEQFF.

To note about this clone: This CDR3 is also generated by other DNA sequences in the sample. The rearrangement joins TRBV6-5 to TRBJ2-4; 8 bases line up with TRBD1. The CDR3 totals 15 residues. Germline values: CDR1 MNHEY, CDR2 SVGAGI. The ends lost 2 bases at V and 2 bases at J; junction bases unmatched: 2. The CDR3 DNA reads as TGTGCCAGCAGTTACGCAGGGGGCTCCAAAAACATTCAGTACTTC. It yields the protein CASSYAGGSKNIQYF.

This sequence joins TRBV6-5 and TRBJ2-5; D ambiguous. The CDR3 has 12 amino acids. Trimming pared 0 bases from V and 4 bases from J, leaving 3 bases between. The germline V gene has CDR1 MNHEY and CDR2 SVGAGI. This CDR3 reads CASSYSGETQYF. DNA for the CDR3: TGTGCCAGCAGTTACTCCGGAGAGACCCAGTACTTC.

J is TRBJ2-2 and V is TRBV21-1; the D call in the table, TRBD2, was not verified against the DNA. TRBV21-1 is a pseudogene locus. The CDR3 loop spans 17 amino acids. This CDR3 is CASSKEGSGAHTGELFF. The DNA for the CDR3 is TGTGCCAGCAGCAAAGAGGGTAGCGGGGCACACACCGGGGAGCTGTTTTTT.

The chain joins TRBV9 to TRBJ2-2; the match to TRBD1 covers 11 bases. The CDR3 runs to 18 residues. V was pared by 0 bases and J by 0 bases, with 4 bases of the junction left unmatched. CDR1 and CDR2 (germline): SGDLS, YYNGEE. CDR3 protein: CASSVGGQGGANTGELFF. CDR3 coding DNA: TGTGCCAGCAGCGTAGGGGGACAGGGGGGCGCGAACACCGGGGAGCTGTTTTTT.

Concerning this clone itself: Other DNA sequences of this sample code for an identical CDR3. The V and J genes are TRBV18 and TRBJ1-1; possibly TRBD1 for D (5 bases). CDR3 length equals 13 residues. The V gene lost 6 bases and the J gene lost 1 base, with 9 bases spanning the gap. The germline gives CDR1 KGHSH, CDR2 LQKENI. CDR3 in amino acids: CASSPTENTEAFF. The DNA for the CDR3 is TGTGCCAGCTCTCCGACAGAGAACACTGAAGCTTTCTTT. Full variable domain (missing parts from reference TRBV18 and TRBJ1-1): NAGVMQNPRHLVRRRGQEARLRCSPMKGHSHVYWYRQLPEEGLKFMVYLQKENIIDESGMPKERFSAEFPKEGPSILRIQQVVRGDSAAYFCASSPTENTEAFFGQGTRLTVV.

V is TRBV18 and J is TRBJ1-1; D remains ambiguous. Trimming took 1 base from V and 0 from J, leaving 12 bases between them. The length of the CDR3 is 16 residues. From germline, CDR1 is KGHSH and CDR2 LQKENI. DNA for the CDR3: TGTGCCAGCTCACCACGAGATCCGGGATTGAACACTGAAGCTTTCTTT. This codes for CASSPRDPGLNTEAFF.

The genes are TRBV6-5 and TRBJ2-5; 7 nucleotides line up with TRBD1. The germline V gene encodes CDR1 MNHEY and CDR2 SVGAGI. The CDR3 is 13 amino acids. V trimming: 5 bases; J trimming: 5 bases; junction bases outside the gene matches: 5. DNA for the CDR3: TGTGCCAGCAGTCAGGGGGTTCGGGAGACCCAGTACTTC. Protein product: CASSQGVRETQYF.

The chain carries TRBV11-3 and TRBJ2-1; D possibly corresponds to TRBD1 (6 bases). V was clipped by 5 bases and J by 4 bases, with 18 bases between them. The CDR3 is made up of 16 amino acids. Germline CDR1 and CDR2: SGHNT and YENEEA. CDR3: CASSQRSQGLYNEQFF. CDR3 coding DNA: TGTGCCAGCAGCCAGAGATCCCAGGGGCTTTACAATGAGCAGTTCTTC.

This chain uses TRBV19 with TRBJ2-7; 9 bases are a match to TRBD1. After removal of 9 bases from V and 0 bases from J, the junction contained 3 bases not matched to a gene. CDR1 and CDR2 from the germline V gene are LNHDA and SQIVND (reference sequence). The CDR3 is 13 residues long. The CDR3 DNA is TGTGCCAGGCCGACAGGGGGCTCCTACGAGCAGTACTTC. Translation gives CARPTGGSYEQYF.